Here is one T cell receptor beta chain with its context. Which antigen it targets is not known. No much larger clone is present one base from it, and per-base qualities are unavailable. Libraries were made using the immunoSEQ multiplex PCR assay. TCRdb mirrors the immuneACCESS table, restricted to in-frame sequences. Some clones are absent from its copies; in checked studies, under half trace to an unresolved V gene, and the reason for the others is unknown. Within this sample are 75,000 to 85,000 clones, with 75% to 90% of them counted one time only. The leading ten clones occupy roughly 3.9% of the sample. From the cysteine up to the phenylalanine, the CDR3 has a length of 14 residues. Only CDR3 DNA remains: 42 bases, in frame from the first base. Based on the germline V gene (reference sequence), the CDR1 and CDR2 sequences are LNHDA and SQIVND. The junction carries 14 bases between V and J, which are trimmed by 4 bases and 7 bases respectively.

This entry comes from a study of technical replicates of blood from four donors (dated by TCRdb to 2016 to 2017). This clonotype was obtained from a human donor in good health. Some clones in this sample may be carry-over from other donors' samples. What was sequenced was PBMCs. Recombination connected TRBV19 to TRBJ1-5; 5 matching bases give a weak D call of TRBD1. The CDR3 protein: CASSRGPNGQPQHF. The DNA reads as follows: TGTGCCAGTAGTAGGGGCCCAAACGGGCAGCCCCAGCATTTT.